This T cell receptor beta chain was recorded in a study of blood T cell repertoires in COVID-19. Libraries were prepared by immunoSEQ multiplex PCR; TCRdb keeps only in-frame clonotypes and omits some of them. The sample holds about 240,000 clones; around 90% are singletons and the top ten take approximately 7.5%. In germline, CDR1 is SGHRS, CDR2 YFSETQ. Trimming left V 0 bases short and J 3 bases short, with 7 bases between. The CDR3 is 14 residues long. Sequenced input: peripheral blood. The receptor's source is a man aged 55 to 70 who had recovered from COVID-19. V usage is TRBV5-1 and J usage is TRBJ1-5, with TRBD1 as a possible D gene (5 bases). The CDR3 sequence: CASSLEGLNQPQHF. CDR3 DNA: TGCGCCAGCAGCTTGGAGGGACTCAATCAGCCCCAGCATTTT.